Listed below are T cell receptor beta chains from one sample, sequenced in a study of cytomegalovirus exposure and HLA in healthy donors. Profiled with immunoSEQ multiplex PCR; TCRdb holds only in-frame clones, not every one. This sample has 110,000 or so clones, with about 13% found just once. Material: PBMCs. These receptors were obtained from a middle-aged man in good health and CMV-seropositive. Both conserved end residues are part of each CDR3. Fields, in order: D gene, J gene, clone size, V gene, CDR3 protein, CDR3 DNA. A D gene is named only where the DNA matches it firmly. Part of the rows lack a size; the others show once, few, many or a class for expanded clones.

>.|TRBJ2-7|.|TRBV4-3
CASSQGGRTDEQYF
TGCGCCAGCAGCCAAGGGGGGAGGACGGACGAGCAGTACTTC
>.|TRBJ1-1|.|TRBV7-9
CASSWATNTEAFF
TGTGCCAGCAGCTGGGCAACGAACACTGAAGCTTTCTTT
>.|TRBJ2-7|.|TRBV27
CASSSDREYEQYF
TGTGCCAGCAGTTCGGACAGAGAGTACGAGCAGTACTTC
>TRBD1|TRBJ1-2|few|TRBV6-5
CASTGQGNYGYTF
TGTGCCAGCACGGGACAGGGAAACTATGGCTACACCTTC
>TRBD1|TRBJ1-2|few|TRBV28
CASSLGQGAGGYTF
TGTGCCAGCAGTCTCGGACAGGGGGCAGGAGGCTACACCTTC
>.|TRBJ2-7|.|TRBV6-1
CASSETGLPYEQYF
TGTGCCAGCAGTGAGACAGGATTACCCTACGAGCAGTACTTC
>TRBD2|TRBJ2-1|few|TRBV19
CASSGLAGGSNEQFF
TGTGCCAGTAGTGGACTAGCGGGAGGGAGCAATGAGCAGTTCTTC
>TRBD1|TRBJ1-1|few|TRBV27
CASSRQGPNTEAFF
TGTGCCAGCAGCCGACAGGGCCCCAACACTGAAGCTTTCTTT
>.|TRBJ2-3|few|TRBV6-5
CASSYGGSTDTQYF
TGTGCCAGCAGTTACGGTGGCAGCACAGATACGCAGTATTTT
>TRBD2|TRBJ2-2|few|TRBV10-2
CASMGREGTGELFF
TGCGCCAGCATGGGGCGGGAGGGCACCGGGGAGCTGTTTTTT
>TRBD2|TRBJ2-7|.|TRBV6-5
CASRRTSGHSPYF
TGTGCCAGCAGACGTACTAGCGGGCATAGCCCGTACTTC
>.|TRBJ2-7|.|TRBV6-1
CASSEVGSSRSYEQYF
TGTGCCAGCAGTGAAGTTGGGAGTTCTCGGTCCTACGAGCAGTACTTC